These 5 T cell receptor beta chains came from one sample sequenced in a study of radiation and T cells in renal cell carcinoma. TCRdb's table, derived via immunoSEQ multiplex PCR, lists solely in-frame clones and lacks some. Here the sample spans 70,000 to 80,000 clones, approximately 83% being singletons. Time point in this sample: blood 2 weeks post-SBRT. The treatment denotes: 15 Gy SBRT to primary tumor, nephrectomy 4 weeks later. This specimen consisted of blood, obtained from a patient whose treatment included radiotherapy and nephrectomy. These receptors were collected from a woman between 50 and 59 years old with renal cell carcinoma.

This chain connects TRBV18 to TRBJ1-5; TRBD1 is a possible D gene (6 bases). This CDR3 has 16 residues. Per the germline V gene, CDR1 is KGHSH and CDR2 is LQKENI. The ends were cut back, 5 bases at V and 2 bases at J, with 16 bases in the middle. The CDR3 DNA is TGTGCCAGCTCATCGGTGACCGGGGGCCGCAATCAGCCCCAGCATTTT. It encodes CASSSVTGGRNQPQHF. Full variable domain (outside the CDR3, taken from reference TRBV18 and TRBJ1-5): NAGVMQNPRHLVRRRGQEARLRCSPMKGHSHVYWYRQLPEEGLKFMVYLQKENIIDESGMPKERFSAEFPKEGPSILRIQQVVRGDSAAYFCASSSVTGGRNQPQHFGDGTRLSIL.

V is TRBV7-9 and J is TRBJ1-2; D is unclear. V was clipped by 5 bases and J by 4 bases, with 20 bases between them. The CDR3 length is 16 residues. Germline values: CDR1 SEHNR, CDR2 FQNEAQ (reference sequence). CDR3 region: CASSGLSSGRSYGYTF. In DNA, the CDR3 is TGTGCCAGCAGCGGACTCAGCTCCGGCCGCTCCTATGGCTACACCTTC. Drawing the rest from reference TRBV7-9 and TRBJ1-2, the complete variable domain is DTGVSQNPRHKITKRGQNVTFRCDPISEHNRLYWYRQTLGQGPEFLTYFQNEAQLEKSRLLSDRFSAERPKGSFSTLEIQRTEQGDSAMYLCASSGLSSGRSYGYTFGSGTRLTVV.

V and J are TRBV2 and TRBJ2-5; D tentatively fits TRBD1 or TRBD2 (7 bases each). The ends were cut back, 6 bases at V and 1 base at J, with 15 bases in the middle. The CDR3 extends over 15 amino acids. The germline V gene encodes CDR1 SNHLY and CDR2 FYNNEI. This CDR3 is CASRGGTEAQETQYF. In nucleotides, the CDR3 is TGTGCCAGCAGGGGGGGGACAGAAGCCCAAGAGACCCAGTACTTC. The full variable domain, rest sourced from reference TRBV2 and TRBJ2-5, is EPEVTQTPSHQVTQMGQEVILRCVPISNHLYFYWYRQILGQKVEFLVSFYNNEISEKSEIFDDQFSVERPDGSNFTLKIRSTKLEDSAMYFCASRGGTEAQETQYFGPGTRLLVL.

The chain has TRBV11-2 and TRBJ2-5; 9 bases line up with TRBD1. Per germline, CDR1 SGHAT and CDR2 FQNNGV. The V and J ends lost 6 bases and 1 base, in that order; junction bases with no gene match: 6. The CDR3 has 15 amino acids. The CDR3 DNA follows: TGTGCCAGCAGGAAAAGGGGACAGGGCCAAGAGACCCAGTACTTC. Translated: CASRKRGQGQETQYF.

This chain connects TRBV5-4 to TRBJ1-1; D is undetermined. The CDR3 spans 14 residues. Between the trimmed V and J ends, which lost 1 base and 1 base, there was a span of 8 bases. The germline gives CDR1 SGHNT, CDR2 YYREEE (reference sequence). The CDR3 DNA sequence: TGTGCCAGCAGCTTGCCGGTTCAGAACACTGAAGCTTTCTTT. Amino acid sequence: CASSLPVQNTEAFF.